A single sample gave rise to the 24 T cell receptor beta chains below, sequenced in a study of T cell repertoires in aging, cancer and after chemotherapy. Amplification of TCR beta used genomic DNA extracted from peripheral blood. Rearranged V-D-J TRB sequences were amplified with a mixed TRB-A/B primer pool. In TCRdb, the multiplex PCR reads were re-called with MiXCR into one record per CDR3 protein. The sample gives roughly 4,000 distinct CDR3 sequences, 25% to 35% of which show up once; about 45% is in the top ten. Sequenced material: blood. Receptor source: a human donor in good health.

The chain is built from TRBV28 and TRBJ1-1; D is unresolved. From germline, CDR1 is MDHEN and CDR2 SYDVKM. Trimming removed 7 bases at V and 0 bases at J, with 18 bases between. The length of the CDR3 is 16 residues. CDR3 bases: TGTGCCAGCACCCACCCCACGGCTGCTATGAACACTGAAGCTTTCTTT. This gives the protein CASTHPTAAMNTEAFF.

The CDR3 DNA sequence: TGTGCCAGCTCCTCGGCAGGGGTTAGGGATAGCAATCAGCCCCAGCATTTT. Its translation: CASSSAGVRDSNQPQHF. The chain couples TRBV12-3 or TRBV12-4 to TRBJ1-5, with D tentatively TRBD1 (6 bases). This CDR3 spans 17 amino acids. V lost 8 bases and J 0 bases, leaving 20 bases between the germline ends.

The chain carries TRBV19 and TRBJ2-5; 7 nucleotides agree with TRBD2. The J call is uncertain, as TRBJ2-7 better fits the DNA end. The CDR3 has 16 residues. Per the germline V gene, CDR1 is LNHDA and CDR2 is SQIVND (reference sequence). This chain's CDR3 is CASSIAGGPWVYEQYF. The CDR3, as DNA: TGTGCCAGTAGTATAGCGGGAGGCCCATGGGTCTACGAGCAGTACTTC.

A remark on this clonotype: A much larger clonotype is one base distant, so this may be a read error. V and J are TRBV27 and TRBJ1-2; D is possibly TRBD1 (5 bases). The CDR3 is 15 amino acids. The germline CDR1 and CDR2 sequences are MNHEY and SMNVEV (reference sequence). The CDR3 region is CASSPGHGWNYVYTF. The CDR3 DNA follows: TGTGCCAGCAGTCCAGGACATGGCTGGAACTATGTCTACACCTTC.

This clonotype rates as medium-sized. This chain joins TRBV18 and TRBJ2-7; 15 nucleotides agree with TRBD2. Germline V gene sequence: CDR1 KGHSH, CDR2 LQKENI. The CDR3 runs to 16 residues. The junction had 2 bases not matched to a gene; V was cut back by 3 bases and J by 2 bases. CDR3: CASSPGLAGGAYEQYF. The CDR3 DNA reads as TGTGCCAGCTCACCGGGACTAGCGGGAGGCGCCTACGAGCAGTACTTC. The full variable domain, in which reference TRBV18 and TRBJ2-7 provide the parts outside the CDR3, is NAGVMQNPRHLVRRRGQEARLRCSPMKGHSHVYWYRQLPEEGLKFMVYLQKENIIDESGMPKERFSAEFPKEGPSILRIQQVVRGDSAAYFCASSPGLAGGAYEQYFGPGTRLTVT.

V gene TRBV18 combines with J gene TRBJ1-5; D is perhaps TRBD1 (6 bases). From germline, CDR1 is KGHSH and CDR2 LQKENI. Trimming took off 2 bases at V and 6 bases at J, with 11 bases between the two ends. This CDR3 spans 14 amino acids. The DNA for the CDR3 is TGTGCCAGCTCACCAGCCGGGGGCCGTCAGCCCCAGCATTTT. Amino acids: CASSPAGGRQPQHF.

This clonotype ranks as medium-sized (0.01 to 0.1%). The V and J genes are TRBV27 and TRBJ2-2; 7 positions agree with TRBD2. The trim removed 6 bases at V and 0 bases at J, leaving 10 bases unmatched. This CDR3 contains 17 residues. In germline, CDR1 is MNHEY, CDR2 SMNVEV (reference sequence). CDR3 DNA: TGTGCCAGCAGGGGGGGGTGGAACCCTTCGAACACCGGGGAGCTGTTTTTT. Encoded protein: CASRGGWNPSNTGELFF.

By share of the sample, this clonotype is medium-sized. The DNA for the CDR3 is TGTGCCAGCAGTGACTCGGCGGGCGGCTACACCTTC. It encodes CASSDSAGGYTF. This chain joins TRBV6-4 and TRBJ1-2; no definite D call. V was trimmed by 0 bases and J by 8 bases, leaving 7 bases between them. CDR1 is MRHNA and CDR2 is SNTAGT in the germline V gene. This CDR3 comprises 12 residues.

This chain links TRBV11-1 with TRBJ2-1; the match to TRBD2 covers 8 bases. The CDR3 spans 16 residues. The junction had 2 bases not matched to a gene; V was cut back by 1 base and J by 0 bases. Germline CDR1 reads SGHAT; CDR2 reads FQDESV (reference sequence). CDR3: CASSLDSGSSYNEQFF. The CDR3 coding sequence is TGTGCCAGCAGCTTAGACAGCGGGAGCTCCTACAATGAGCAGTTCTTC.

This chain uses TRBV15 with TRBJ2-3, with 7 bases that match TRBD1. This CDR3 has 18 amino acids. Germline V CDR1 and CDR2: LNHNV, YYDKDF (reference sequence). V dropped 3 bases and J dropped 0; count of bases not matched to a gene: 12. The CDR3 sequence is CATSRGTAAGSSTDTQYF. The CDR3 nucleotides read TGTGCCACCAGCAGGGGGACAGCGGCTGGTTCTAGCACAGATACGCAGTATTTT. The full variable domain, rest sourced from reference TRBV15 and TRBJ2-3, is DAMVIQNPRYQVTQFGKPVTLSCSQTLNHNVMYWYQQKSSQAPKLLFHYYDKDFNNEADTPDNFQSRRPNTSFCFLDIRSPGLGDTAMYLCATSRGTAAGSSTDTQYFGPGTRLTVL.

This clonotype was counted a few times. The chain has TRBV7-9 and TRBJ2-7, with a possible D match to TRBD2 (6 bases). V lost 6 bases and J lost 7, with 16 bases in between. This CDR3 comprises 13 residues. Germline V lookup: CDR1 SEHNR, CDR2 FQNEAQ (reference sequence). CDR3 bases: TGTGCCAGCAGTTGGGGACTGACGGGAGAGCAGTACTTC. Protein: CASSWGLTGEQYF.

V gene TRBV5-4 combines with J gene TRBJ2-1, with 7 positions matching TRBD1. The ends lost 4 bases at V and 5 bases at J; junction bases unmatched: 9. The CDR3 spans 15 residues. Germline assignment: CDR1 SGHNT and CDR2 YYREEE (reference sequence). The CDR3 region is CASSPTGVFDNEQFF. CDR3 in DNA: TGTGCCAGCAGCCCCACAGGGGTGTTCGACAATGAGCAGTTCTTC. The entire variable domain, with the rest obtained from reference TRBV5-4 and TRBJ2-1, is as follows: ETGVTQSPTHLIKTRGQQVTLRCSSQSGHNTVSWYQQALGQGPQFIFQYYREEENGRGNFPPRFSGLQFPNYSSELNVNALELDDSALYLCASSPTGVFDNEQFFGPGTRLTVL.

Judged by abundance, this clonotype is medium-sized. V is TRBV19 and J is TRBJ2-3; possible D gene TRBD1, 6 bases. V shed 6 bases and J shed 5 bases, with 9 bases lying between them. The germline V gene encodes CDR1 LNHDA and CDR2 SQIVND (reference sequence). The CDR3 has 12 amino acids. In nucleotides, the CDR3 is TGTGCCAGTAGCGAAGGGGGAGATACGCAGTATTTT. It encodes CASSEGGDTQYF. Full variable domain (remainder filled in from reference TRBV19 and TRBJ2-3): DGGITQSPKYLFRKEGQNVTLSCEQNLNHDAMYWYRQDPGQGLRLIYYSQIVNDFQKGDIAEGYSVSREKKESFPLTVTSAQKNPTAFYLCASSEGGDTQYFGPGTRLTVL.

This chain links TRBV14 with TRBJ1-6; unclear D gene. The germline V gene has CDR1 SGHDN and CDR2 FVKESK. This CDR3 is 16 amino acids long. V shed 0 bases and J shed 10 bases, with 16 bases lying between them. The CDR3 region has the DNA TGTGCCAGCAGCCAAGATGAAGGGAGTTGGTGGTCACCCCTCCACTTT. It yields the protein CASSQDEGSWWSPLHF. The complete variable domain, with remaining parts taken from reference TRBV14 and TRBJ1-6, reads EAGVTQFPSHSVIEKGQTVTLRCDPISGHDNLYWYRRVMGKEIKFLLHFVKESKQDESGMPNNRFLAERTGGTYSTLKVQPAELEDSGVYFCASSQDEGSWWSPLHFGNGTRLTVT.

This clonotype is deemed medium-sized (0.01 to 0.1%). The rearrangement links TRBV6-5 to TRBJ1-1, with D uncertain. Germline-derived CDR1 and CDR2 are MNHEY and SVGAGI. Trimming took 8 bases from V and 6 from J, leaving 25 bases between them. The length of the CDR3 is 16 residues. The CDR3 sequence: CASGEPDPGSDAEAFF. Written as DNA, the CDR3 is TGTGCCAGCGGCGAACCCGACCCTGGGAGTGACGCTGAAGCTTTCTTT.

By sample fraction, this clonotype is medium-sized. This chain connects TRBV6-5 to TRBJ2-5; no reliable D call. Per germline, CDR1 MNHEY and CDR2 SVGAGI. This CDR3 has 12 amino acids. Between the trimmed V and J ends, which lost 6 bases and 5 bases, there was a span of 10 bases. The CDR3 sequence is CASRTGSETQYF. The DNA for the CDR3 is TGTGCCAGCAGAACCGGGTCGGAGACCCAGTACTTC.

This clonotype was detected a few times. The chain couples TRBV7-6 to TRBJ2-1, with D perhaps matching TRBD2 (6 bases). The length of the CDR3 is 14 residues. V gave up 2 bases and J gave up 5 bases, with 10 bases separating them. Germline V gives CDR1 SGHVS, CDR2 FNYEAQ. The CDR3 protein is CASSLSGPNNEQFF. The CDR3 bases are TGTGCCAGCAGCTTAAGCGGGCCAAACAATGAGCAGTTCTTC.

In this sample, this clonotype is medium-sized. The chain has TRBV5-5 and TRBJ1-2, with D unresolved. The CDR3 loop spans 12 amino acids. Germline V gene data show CDR1 as SGHKS and CDR2 as YYEKEE (reference sequence). The V gene lost 4 bases and the J gene lost 8 bases, with 12 bases spanning the gap. CDR3 sequence reads: CASSERVDGYTF. The DNA of the CDR3 is TGTGCCAGCAGCGAAAGGGTGGACGGCTACACCTTC.

In this sample, this clonotype is medium-sized. This chain joins TRBV5-5 and TRBJ1-2, with D perhaps TRBD1 (5 bases). The CDR3 is 14 residues long. Germline V gene data show CDR1 as SGHKS and CDR2 as YYEKEE (reference sequence). Trimming shortened V by 4 bases and J by 8 bases, and 18 bases separated the two germline ends. CDR3 coding DNA: TGTGCCAGCAGCCCAAGGGACGGCGCCCCAGGCTACACCTTC. Its protein is CASSPRDGAPGYTF.

The rearrangement uses TRBV12-3 or TRBV12-4 and TRBJ2-3, with D uncertain. This CDR3 has 12 amino acids. V was trimmed by 6 bases and J by 0 bases, leaving 4 bases between them. CDR3 sequence: CASSSSTDTQYF. The CDR3 nucleotides are TGTGCCAGCAGCTCTAGCACAGATACGCAGTATTTT.

The chain has TRBV6-1 and TRBJ1-1; D not resolved. Germline loops: CDR1 MNHNS, CDR2 SASEGT. This CDR3 is 11 amino acids long. Trimming pared 8 bases from V and 1 base from J, leaving 5 bases between. The CDR3 reads CASAGNTEAFF. CDR3 DNA: TGTGCCAGCGCAGGGAACACTGAAGCTTTCTTT.

Worth noting for this clonotype: One end of the junction is discordant with germline, which a read error may explain. This chain connects TRBV5-6 to TRBJ2-7; 9 nucleotides align to TRBD2. In germline, CDR1 is SGHDT, CDR2 YYEEEE. The CDR3 spans 13 residues. The CDR3, as DNA: TGCGCCAGTCAGCTAGCGGGAAACTACGAGCAGTACTTC. Translation: CASQLAGNYEQYF. Variable domain in full (rest from reference TRBV5-6 and TRBJ2-7): DAGVTQSPTHLIKTRGQQVTLRCSPKSGHDTVSWYQQALGQGPQFIFQYYEEEERQRGNFPDRFSGHQFPNYSSELNVNALLLGDSALYLCASQLAGNYEQYFGPGTRLTVT.

This clonotype was counted between two and nine times. The gene calls are TRBV6-1 and TRBJ2-1; 7 bases map to TRBD2. The CDR3 extends over 15 amino acids. Germline assignment: CDR1 MNHNS and CDR2 SASEGT. J gave up 0 bases and V 10 bases, and 9 bases lay outside the gene matches. CDR3 sequence (DNA): TGTGCCACCGGCGGGGGACCTTCCTCCTACAATGAGCAGTTCTTC. This encodes CATGGGPSSYNEQFF.

This clonotype showed up just a few times. The chain has TRBV5-4 and TRBJ1-1; D is ambiguous. V lost 4 bases to trimming and J lost 3 bases, with 22 bases between them. In germline, CDR1 is SGHNT, CDR2 YYREEE (reference sequence). The CDR3 loop spans 17 amino acids. The CDR3 DNA is TGTGCCAGCAGCCCAATAAGGGCCATCCAGCAAGACACTGAAGCTTTCTTT. Protein product: CASSPIRAIQQDTEAFF.